The 11 T cell receptor beta chains given below trace back to one sample, sequenced in a study of cytomegalovirus exposure and HLA in healthy donors. It was with 60 Vbeta and 13 Jbeta primers that the PCR ran. Generated by immunoSEQ multiplex PCR, the TCRdb table keeps only in-frame clones and is missing some. This table holds some 150,000 clones. The source material was PBMCs. The source is a woman aged 18-30 years in good health and CMV-seronegative.

The chain combines TRBV9 with TRBJ2-1, with 7 bases identical to TRBD2. The V segment lost 3 bases and the J segment 0 bases; nucleotides outside the gene matches: 18. The germline V gene has CDR1 SGDLS and CDR2 YYNGEE. The CDR3 has 20 residues. CDR3 DNA: TGTGCCAGCAGCGCAATCTTAAGTGGGGTGACGGGAGGCTCCTACAATGAGCAGTTCTTC. Translation: CASSAILSGVTGGSYNEQFF.

This sequence joins TRBV6-6 and TRBJ1-2, with D hard to call. Looked up from germline, CDR1 is MNHNY and CDR2 is SVGAGI (reference sequence). Trimming pared 7 bases from V and 2 bases from J, leaving 20 bases between. The CDR3 spans 16 residues. The CDR3 bases are TGTGCCAGCACTATACTTCGAGGGTCCCTGAACTATGGCTACACCTTC. Amino acid sequence: CASTILRGSLNYGYTF.

The chain carries TRBV30 and TRBJ1-1, with D maybe TRBD1 (5 bases). Germline CDR1 GTSNPN, CDR2 SVGIG (reference sequence). The CDR3 is made up of 12 amino acids. V lost 2 bases to trimming and J lost 7 bases, with 11 bases between them. The DNA of the CDR3 is TGTGCCTGGAGTACAGAGACAGTTGAAGCTTTCTTT. This codes for CAWSTETVEAFF.

The gene calls are TRBV29-1 and TRBJ2-1; D may be TRBD1 (6 bases). The CDR3 runs 13 residues. The germline V and J ends were trimmed by 3 bases and 13 bases, with 19 bases remaining between them. Germline V gene lookup returns CDR1 SQVTM and CDR2 ANQGSEA. CDR3 sequence reads: CSVDLLAGQSQFF. The CDR3 nucleotides are TGCAGCGTTGACTTGCTAGCCGGACAGTCTCAGTTCTTC.

The gene calls are TRBV7-2 and TRBJ2-5; 10 nucleotides align to TRBD2. J gave up 1 base and V 1 base, and 0 bases lay outside the gene matches. The CDR3 contains 15 residues. Germline loops: CDR1 SGHTA, CDR2 FQGNSA. The CDR3 nucleotides are TGTGCCAGCAGCTTAGGGACTAGCGGCCAAGAGACCCAGTACTTC. Amino acid sequence: CASSLGTSGQETQYF.

The rearrangement joins TRBV5-1 to TRBJ1-1; the match to TRBD1 covers 8 bases. CDR3 length: 15 amino acids. V shed 4 bases and J 6 bases; nucleotides not matched to a gene: 11. Germline V gene sequence: CDR1 SGHRS, CDR2 YFSETQ. CDR3 bases: TGCGCCAGCAGCCCTGGACAGGGCGGCGTGCCTGAAGCTTTCTTT. Amino acid sequence: CASSPGQGGVPEAFF.

The chain carries TRBV5-1 and TRBJ2-5, with 13 bases matching TRBD2. The DNA end lines up better with TRBJ2-7; the J call may be wrong. The CDR3 is 15 amino acids. Germline CDR1 and CDR2: SGHRS and YFSETQ. Here the CDR3 reads CASSPGLAGSYEQYF. In DNA form, the CDR3 reads TGCGCCAGCAGCCCGGGACTAGCGGGGTCCTACGAGCAGTACTTC.

The chain has TRBV5-4 and TRBJ1-2; TRBD1 matches at 10 bases. The V gene's germline CDR1 is SGHNT and CDR2 YYREEE (reference sequence). The CDR3 is 14 amino acids. Unmatched junction bases numbered 8, after V lost 6 bases and J lost 6 bases. The CDR3 bases are TGTGCCAGCACCGTAGACAGGGGGCGTGATGGCTACACCTTC. This sequence encodes CASTVDRGRDGYTF.

The chain uses TRBV11-3 and TRBJ2-2, with 12 bases aligning to TRBD2. CDR3 size: 15 residues. V lost 6 bases, J lost 6 bases, and 5 bases stayed unmatched. Germline CDR1 SGHNT, CDR2 YENEEA. CDR3 DNA sequence: TGTGCCAGCAGATACGGGACTAGCGGGTCCGGGGAGCTGTTTTTT. As protein: CASRYGTSGSGELFF.

V and J are TRBV30 and TRBJ1-1; D remains unclear. Germline lookup yields CDR1 GTSNPN and CDR2 SVGIG (reference sequence). There are 14 residues in the CDR3. Trimming took 2 bases from V and 0 from J, leaving 10 bases between them. The CDR3: CAWSRGNMNTEAFF. In DNA form, the CDR3 reads TGTGCCTGGAGTCGAGGCAACATGAACACTGAAGCTTTCTTT.

This chain joins TRBV28 and TRBJ2-7, with D possibly being TRBD2 (5 bases). Trimming removed 5 bases from V and 3 bases from J, with 17 bases in between. This CDR3 spans 15 amino acids. CDR1 and CDR2 (germline): MDHEN, SYDVKM. CDR3: CASSRSGMGFYEQYV. CDR3 bases: TGTGCCAGCAGTAGATCCGGGATGGGCTTCTACGAGCAGTACGTC.